This T cell receptor (beta chain) was documented in a study of CD8+ T cells in alopecia areata. Study in general: Twice a day, 5 to 10 mg of oral tofacitinib was administered to treated patients. The drug, tofacitinib, lasted 6 to 18 months, followed by 6 months off drug.

The study's findings and limits: An increase in clonality over normal scalp was evident in lesional scalp, especially alopecia totalis/universalis.

In regard to this clone: Its antigen is still unknown.

Peripheral blood and lesional scalp punch biopsies came from alopecia areata patients. With 6 bases removed from V and 5 bases from J, the gap between germline ends came to 14 bases. This CDR3 comprises 14 residues. In germline, CDR1 is MNHNY, CDR2 SVGAGI (reference sequence). It was cDNA, reverse transcribed from extracted RNA, that served as the sequencing template. Sequencing used immunoSEQ multiplex PCR; TCRdb keeps in-frame clones, though not all of them. This sample has some 7,000 clones, with about 72% found just once. The sequence derives from a human donor with alopecia areata. Sequenced material: skin, taken at week 0. V gene TRBV6-6 combines with J gene TRBJ2-1, with D tentatively TRBD2 (5 bases). The CDR3 protein is CASSIYGIHNEQFF. The CDR3 bases are TGTGCCAGCAGCATTTACGGGATCCACAATGAGCAGTTCTTC.